This T cell receptor beta chain was found in a study of T-cell memory formation after mild COVID-19. Study-level points and caveats: CD8+ contracting clones occupied EMRA, while CD4+ ones occupied mainly CM and EM. From day 15 to 85, contracting clones were balanced between CD4 and CD8, whereas later expanders leaned toward CD4+. Cross-reactive memory apparently joined, as some responding clones appeared in pre-infection memory.

For this clonotype: What it binds is unknown.

TCRdb fed the 5' RACE reads into MiXCR, producing one record per CDR3 protein. The table lists over 500,000 distinct CDR3 sequences, roughly 17% of them singletons. The CDR3 spans 12 residues. V was trimmed by 7 bases and J by 8 bases, leaving 15 bases between them. Germline CDR1 SGHRS, CDR2 YFSETQ. This sequence was found in an adult woman who had mild COVID-19 (a few samples of this study predate the infection). Cell type and time point are not known. This rearrangement joins TRBV5-1 to TRBJ1-2, with TRBD1 as a possible D gene (5 bases). Sequencing was carried out using PBMCs or a T cell subset sorted from them (not recorded which). The DNA for the CDR3 is TGCGCCAGCTCCCCGGGACTTCGAGGCTACACCTTC. Encoded protein: CASSPGLRGYTF. Looking up the rest from reference TRBV5-1 and TRBJ1-2 gives the full variable domain: KAGVTQTPRYLIKTRGQQVTLSCSPISGHRSVSWYQQTPGQGLQFLFEYFSETQRNKGNFPGRFSGRQFSNSRSEMNVSTLELGDSALYLCASSPGLRGYTFGSGTRLTVV.